Below, 5 T cell receptor beta chains from the same sample are listed, as sequenced in a study of CD8+ T cells in alopecia areata. Extraction and reverse transcription of RNA yielded cDNA as the sequencing template. Sequenced by immunoSEQ multiplex PCR; TCRdb stores in-frame clones only, minus some. The sample consists of about 200,000 clones, more than 50% of them appearing once. Sequenced input: CD8+ T cells sorted from blood. The receptor set was obtained from a human donor in good health.

This clone was found a few times. The J gene is TRBJ2-7, the V gene TRBV29-1; the D gene is possibly TRBD1 (6 bases). Trimming removed 7 bases from V and 0 bases from J, with 13 bases in between. CDR3 length: 13 amino acids. The germline V gene encodes CDR1 SQVTM and CDR2 ANQGSEA. The CDR3 coding sequence is TGCAGCGCCGAGGACAGCAGCTCCTACGAGCAGTACTTC. Translation gives CSAEDSSSYEQYF.

The J gene is TRBJ1-1, the V gene TRBV29-1; no firm D call. Trimming stripped 7 bases from V and 6 bases from J, with 12 bases between. The CDR3 extends over 11 amino acids. From germline, CDR1 is SQVTM and CDR2 ANQGSEA. CDR3 sequence: CSGWWEAEAFF. For the CDR3, the DNA is TGCAGCGGCTGGTGGGAGGCTGAAGCTTTCTTT.

V is TRBV13 and J is TRBJ1-2; 8 positions agree with TRBD1. CDR1 PRHDT and CDR2 FYEKMQ come from the germline V gene (reference sequence). The CDR3 length is 15 residues. The trim removed 0 bases at V and 2 bases at J, leaving 2 bases unmatched. The CDR3 loop reads CASSLGQGVNYGYTF. The CDR3 region has the DNA TGTGCCAGCAGCTTAGGACAGGGGGTAAACTATGGCTACACCTTC.

This clone has more than one count but fewer than ten. This rearrangement joins TRBV7-2 to TRBJ2-1; 8 nucleotides match TRBD1. From germline, CDR1 is SGHTA and CDR2 FQGNSA. The CDR3 is 15 residues long. V gave up 5 bases and J gave up 3 bases; unmatched junction bases: 6. This CDR3 reads CASSRGQGVYNEQFF. CDR3 coding DNA: TGTGCCAGCAGCCGAGGACAGGGTGTCTACAATGAGCAGTTCTTC.

This clone was recorded once. The chain combines TRBV27 with TRBJ2-4; D is uncertain. With 5 bases removed from V and 0 bases from J, the gap between germline ends came to 11 bases. The CDR3 covers 15 residues. Germline V CDR1 and CDR2: MNHEY, SMNVEV (reference sequence). CDR3: CASSPSSLAKNIQYF. The DNA of the CDR3 is TGTGCCAGCAGTCCCTCGAGTCTAGCCAAAAACATTCAGTACTTC.